Presented here are 27 T cell receptor beta chains from one specimen sequenced in a study of molecular identifiers for immune sequencing clone quantification. TCRdb reanalysed the PCR reads using MiXCR and keeps one entry per CDR3 protein. The table includes hundreds of thousands of distinct CDR3 sequences, about 21% detected once. The sequencing sample was made of naive CD8+ T cells from blood, with Jurkat cell RNA spiked in. Subset of the sample: FACS-sorted CD8+CD4-CCR7+CD45RA+ naive T cells. All receptors derive from a human donor in good health. Some libraries in this study had Jurkat cell RNA spiked in.

Details on this clonotype: A clone one base away is much larger, so this may be a read error. The chain is built from TRBV29-1 and TRBJ1-1, with D maybe TRBD1 (6 bases). With 6 bases removed from V and 3 bases from J, the gap between germline ends came to 11 bases. The CDR3 totals 12 residues. Germline values: CDR1 SQVTM, CDR2 ANQGSEA. CDR3 nucleotide sequence: TGCAGCGTGCAGGGGATGGACACTGAAGCTTTCTTT. Translation gives CSVQGMDTEAFF.

This clonotype has a count of ten or more. The rearrangement joins TRBV5-1 to TRBJ1-1; TRBD1 is a possible D gene (6 bases). V lost 5 bases and J 2 bases, leaving 16 bases between the germline ends. The CDR3 loop spans 15 amino acids. The germline CDR1 and CDR2 sequences are SGHRS and YFSETQ. The CDR3, as DNA: TGCGCCAGCAGTCGATCGGGGGCGGACAACACTGAAGCTTTCTTT. This encodes CASSRSGADNTEAFF.

This clonotype was seen repeatedly, ten times or more. The J gene is TRBJ2-7, the V gene TRBV9, with D maybe TRBD2 (6 bases). Germline assignment: CDR1 SGDLS and CDR2 YYNGEE. V lost 0 bases, J lost 7 bases, and 20 bases lay in between. This CDR3 has 16 amino acids. This CDR3 is CASSVGGTGALGEQYF. CDR3 DNA: TGTGCCAGCAGCGTAGGAGGAACGGGAGCCCTAGGGGAGCAGTACTTC.

In its sample, this clonotype was seen many times. This chain uses TRBV4-1 with TRBJ1-1; possible D gene TRBD1, 5 bases. The CDR3 extends over 12 amino acids. The V gene lost 3 bases and the J gene lost 5 bases, with 7 bases spanning the gap. The germline gives CDR1 MGHRA, CDR2 YSYEKL. The CDR3 sequence: CASSHQGTEAFF. The CDR3 DNA reads TGCGCCAGCAGCCATCAGGGTACTGAAGCTTTCTTT.

This clonotype has just a few counts. The chain joins TRBV4-1 to TRBJ1-3; 8 bases agree with TRBD1. Germline assignment: CDR1 MGHRA and CDR2 YSYEKL. The CDR3 runs 19 residues. V lost 2 bases, J lost 2 bases, and 14 bases stayed unmatched. The CDR3 bases are TGCGCCAGCAGCCAATTTCCGTTTCCCCAACAGGGGGCTGGAAACACCATATATTTT. Amino acid sequence: CASSQFPFPQQGAGNTIYF.

This clonotype was observed at least ten times. The rearrangement joins TRBV4-1 to TRBJ1-1; 7 bases map to TRBD1. Germline assignment: CDR1 MGHRA and CDR2 YSYEKL. V lost 2 bases to trimming and J lost 0 bases; unmatched junction nucleotides: 9. This CDR3 has 17 residues. The CDR3 DNA sequence: TGCGCCAGCAGCCAACCTGGACAGGAGGCCATGAACACTGAAGCTTTCTTT. This gives the protein CASSQPGQEAMNTEAFF.

The V gene is TRBV11-2, the J gene TRBJ2-5; TRBD1 is a possible D gene (6 bases). Germline V gives CDR1 SGHAT, CDR2 FQNNGV. The length of the CDR3 is 18 residues. The germline V and J ends were trimmed by 1 base and 1 base, with 19 bases remaining between them. CDR3 in amino acids: CASSLGIVYRDTQETQYF. Written as DNA, the CDR3 is TGTGCCAGCAGCTTAGGAATAGTTTACCGGGACACCCAAGAGACCCAGTACTTC.

This clonotype came up many times. The chain employs TRBV2 and TRBJ1-2, with 8 bases fitting TRBD1. There are 14 residues in the CDR3. Germline trimming cut 7 bases from V and 10 bases from J; bases unmatched to any gene: 14. CDR1 is SNHLY, CDR2 FYNNEI, per germline. The CDR3 DNA is TGTGCCAGCAACTCATTGCCGGGACAGGACTACTACACCTTC. Protein sequence: CASNSLPGQDYYTF. The full variable domain, with the rest looked up from reference TRBV2 and TRBJ1-2, is EPEVTQTPSHQVTQMGQEVILRCVPISNHLYFYWYRQILGQKVEFLVSFYNNEISEKSEIFDDQFSVERPDGSNFTLKIRSTKLEDSAMYFCASNSLPGQDYYTFGSGTRLTVV.

This clonotype was observed many times. The rearrangement links TRBV6-1 to TRBJ2-7; the D gene could be TRBD1 or TRBD2 (5 bases each). Per the germline V gene, CDR1 is MNHNS and CDR2 is SASEGT. Deletions cut 8 bases from V and 2 bases from J, with 19 bases between. CDR3 length equals 15 residues. The CDR3 sequence is CASSQYLGPTYEQYF. CDR3 nucleotides: TGTGCCAGCTCTCAGTACTTGGGACCCACCTACGAGCAGTACTTC.

Notes on this clonotype: This may come from a read error, since a much larger clone is one base off. The chain is built from TRBV2 and TRBJ2-3; 7 bases are a match to TRBD1. Germline assignment: CDR1 SNHLY and CDR2 FYNNEI. This CDR3 has 17 amino acids. Losses at the gene ends were 6 bases for V and 8 bases for J; bases not matched to a gene: 20. CDR3 DNA sequence: TGTGCCAGCAGCGACAGGGATTTCAGCCTTAAGGGAGTTACGCAGTATTTT. It yields the protein CASSDRDFSLKGVTQYF.

About this clonotype: It may be a read error: a sequence one base away is much more abundant. The chain carries TRBV5-6 and TRBJ1-1; D remains ambiguous. Trimming shortened V by 10 bases and J by 0 bases, and 28 bases separated the two germline ends. The CDR3 consists of 18 residues. Germline V gene lookup returns CDR1 SGHDT and CDR2 YYEEEE. CDR3 protein: CAGTLGFPNLHMNTEAFF. The CDR3 nucleotides are TGTGCCGGCACCCTGGGGTTTCCGAACCTTCACATGAACACTGAAGCTTTCTTT.

About this clonotype: A much larger clone is a single base away; this may be a read error. The chain uses TRBV2 and TRBJ2-5; the D is unclear. This CDR3 region has 12 residues. Trimming stripped 10 bases from V and 3 bases from J, with 12 bases between. CDR1 and CDR2 from the germline V gene are SNHLY and FYNNEI. Here the CDR3 reads CATLCLEETQYF. The CDR3 DNA reads TGTGCCACCCTATGTCTGGAAGAGACCCAGTACTTC.

This chain connects TRBV7-9 to TRBJ2-3, with D unclear. The better agreement between TRBJ1-5 and the DNA end casts doubt on the J call. Looked up from germline, CDR1 is SEHNR and CDR2 is FQNEAQ (reference sequence). There are 14 residues in the CDR3. CDR3 coding DNA: TGTGCCAGCAGCTTCCCGGACCCGGAGGGTACGCAGCATTTT. Its protein is CASSFPDPEGTQHF.

This clonotype has at least ten counts. The chain recombines TRBV9 with TRBJ2-2; possible D gene TRBD2, 6 bases. Looked up from germline, CDR1 is SGDLS and CDR2 is YYNGEE. The CDR3 totals 16 residues. Trimming took off 0 bases at V and 5 bases at J, with 14 bases between the two ends. In nucleotides, the CDR3 is TGTGCCAGCAGCGTAGAGGAGGGAGTGAGGACCGGGGAGCTGTTTTTT. It yields the protein CASSVEEGVRTGELFF. The full variable domain, rest sourced from reference TRBV9 and TRBJ2-2, is DSGVTQTPKHLITATGQRVTLRCSPRSGDLSVYWYQQSLDQGLQFLIQYYNGEERAKGNILERFSAQQFPDLHSELNLSSLELGDSALYFCASSVEEGVRTGELFFGEGSRLTVL.

Ten or more counts support this clonotype. This chain links TRBV30 with TRBJ1-1; no definite D call. CDR1 is GTSNPN and CDR2 is SVGIG in the germline V gene (reference sequence). This CDR3 contains 15 residues. Trimming stripped 0 bases from V and 0 bases from J, with 11 bases between. CDR3 nucleotide sequence: TGTGCCTGGAGTGTGGGGTCAGGAATGAACACTGAAGCTTTCTTT. Its protein product is CAWSVGSGMNTEAFF.

This clonotype was observed many times. V usage is TRBV9 and J usage is TRBJ1-1; no clear D. Germline V gene sequence: CDR1 SGDLS, CDR2 YYNGEE. Trimming removed 3 bases from V and 0 bases from J, with 27 bases in between. This CDR3 comprises 20 residues. Written as DNA, the CDR3 is TGTGCCAGCAGCGAGTGGATCAATACAGCTAACGCTAAGATGAACACTGAAGCTTTCTTT. Protein sequence: CASSEWINTANAKMNTEAFF.

The chain recombines TRBV19 with TRBJ1-5; a weak D match, TRBD1 (6 bases). CDR1 and CDR2 (germline): LNHDA, SQIVND (reference sequence). V was cut by 7 bases and J by 9 bases, with 13 bases left in between. The CDR3 has 12 residues. The CDR3 DNA is TGTGCCAGTACCCAGGGGTTTCGGCCCCAGCATTTT. Translation gives CASTQGFRPQHF.

This clonotype appeared a few times. This chain links TRBV4-3 with TRBJ2-7; either TRBD1 or TRBD2 may fit D (5 bases each). The CDR3 loop spans 16 amino acids. With 0 bases removed from V and 1 base from J, the gap between germline ends came to 13 bases. Germline V gives CDR1 LGHNA, CDR2 YSLEER. CDR3 loop: CASSQDVGTASYEQYF. CDR3 nucleotides: TGCGCCAGCAGCCAAGACGTGGGGACGGCATCCTACGAGCAGTACTTC.

This clonotype was detected many times. The gene calls are TRBV7-2 and TRBJ2-7, with 8 bases aligning to TRBD1. Germline values: CDR1 SGHTA, CDR2 FQGNSA. The CDR3 is made up of 13 amino acids. V shed 5 bases and J 7 bases; nucleotides not matched to a gene: 7. CDR3 region: CASSMTGDWEQYF. The CDR3 coding sequence is TGTGCCAGCAGCATGACAGGGGATTGGGAGCAGTACTTC.

Comment on this clonotype: A read error may explain this, as a much larger clone is one base away. The V gene is TRBV19, the J gene TRBJ2-7; D may be TRBD2 (6 bases). The CDR3 loop spans 15 amino acids. The germline V and J ends were trimmed by 5 bases and 1 base, with 15 bases remaining between them. Per the germline V gene, CDR1 is LNHDA and CDR2 is SQIVND (reference sequence). The DNA for the CDR3 is TGTGCCAGTAGTTACTGGGACTCAGGGTCCTACGAGCAGTACTTC. Translated, it gives CASSYWDSGSYEQYF.

This clonotype appeared many times. The chain couples TRBV11-2 to TRBJ2-1; 14 bases are a match to TRBD2. The CDR3 covers 15 residues. The J segment lost 10 bases and the V segment lost 5 bases, leaving 7 bases of the junction unmatched. Germline V CDR1 and CDR2: SGHAT, FQNNGV. In nucleotides, the CDR3 is TGTGCCAGCAGCAAAGAGGGACTAGCGGGGGAAGAGCAGTTCTTC. It codes for CASSKEGLAGEEQFF.

This clonotype appeared once. This could be a read error, since a much larger clone is one nucleotide away. No DNA is shown, since the ends of the CDR3 on it are uncertain; the CDR3 is the one TCRdb lists. The chain carries TRBV7-3 and TRBJ2-3; the table names TRBD1, a call not compared with the DNA. The CDR3 is 15 amino acids long, termini counted. Germline assignment: CDR1 SGHTA and CDR2 FQGTGA. CDR3 residues: CASSSFGTGADTLYF.

Regarding this clonotype: Relative to the germline gene, one junction end is altered; a read error may explain this. The chain recombines TRBV18 with TRBJ2-7; D is possibly TRBD2 (6 bases). This CDR3 is built from 15 residues. The germline gives CDR1 KGHSH, CDR2 LQKENI. The CDR3 DNA reads as TGTGCCAGCTCCCCCCCTGACAGCGGGCGGGACGAGCAGTGCTTC. It yields the protein CASSPPDSGRDEQCF.

This clonotype was picked up many times. This sequence joins TRBV6-1 and TRBJ2-1; weak D call: TRBD2 (5 bases). The CDR3 loop spans 14 amino acids. Trimming removed 7 bases at V and 8 bases at J, with 18 bases between. Looked up from germline, CDR1 is MNHNS and CDR2 is SASEGT. The CDR3 nucleotides read TGTGCCAGCACCCGGCTCGGGGTTCTGGATGAGCAGTTCTTC. Protein product: CASTRLGVLDEQFF.

Many counts were recorded for this clonotype. J is TRBJ2-7 and V is TRBV30; tentative D call: TRBD1 (5 bases). Trimming pared 0 bases from V and 7 bases from J, leaving 13 bases between. Looked up from germline, CDR1 is GTSNPN and CDR2 is SVGIG (reference sequence). This CDR3 is 13 amino acids long. The CDR3 DNA reads TGTGCCTGGAGTGTGGCAGGGTTGGGTGAGCAGTACTTC. Its protein is CAWSVAGLGEQYF.

In this sample, this clonotype turned up many times. V gene TRBV7-9 combines with J gene TRBJ2-1; D not certain. V was trimmed by 7 bases and J by 8 bases, leaving 21 bases between them. Germline V CDR1 and CDR2: SEHNR, FQNEAQ (reference sequence). The length of the CDR3 is 15 residues. CDR3 nucleotides: TGTGCCAGCACCTCGGCCCCTTCCCCGTTCGATGAGCAGTTCTTC. Translated, it gives CASTSAPSPFDEQFF.

This clonotype was seen ten or more times. The V and J genes are TRBV7-9 and TRBJ1-1, with 8 bases that match TRBD1. Losses at the gene ends were 2 bases for V and 4 bases for J; bases not matched to a gene: 9. The CDR3 is 16 amino acids. CDR1 is SEHNR and CDR2 is FQNEAQ in the germline V gene (reference sequence). The CDR3 region has the DNA TGTGCCAGCAGCTTAATTGCAGGGGGCATCGGCACTGAAGCTTTCTTT. Translated, it gives CASSLIAGGIGTEAFF.